This paragraph covers one T cell receptor beta chain sequence. The CDR3 is made up of 16 amino acids. Germline CDR1 and CDR2: WSHSY and SAAADI. Trimming cost V 6 bases and J 0 bases; bases outside gene matches: 3. The data were taken from a study of T cell changes during pregnancy in multiple sclerosis. TCRdb's copy holds only in-frame clones and misses some; the assay was immunoSEQ multiplex PCR. The sample records 60,000 to 75,000 clones, 90% to 95% being singletons. The rearrangement links TRBV10-2 to TRBJ2-7, with 15 positions matching TRBD2. The TCR comes from a female donor with multiple sclerosis, enrolled in a pregnancy study. The sequenced sample was peripheral blood, obtained after pregnancy. CDR3: CASSGTSGRFSYEQYF. As DNA, the CDR3 is TGCGCCAGCAGCGGGACTAGCGGGAGGTTCTCCTACGAGCAGTACTTC.